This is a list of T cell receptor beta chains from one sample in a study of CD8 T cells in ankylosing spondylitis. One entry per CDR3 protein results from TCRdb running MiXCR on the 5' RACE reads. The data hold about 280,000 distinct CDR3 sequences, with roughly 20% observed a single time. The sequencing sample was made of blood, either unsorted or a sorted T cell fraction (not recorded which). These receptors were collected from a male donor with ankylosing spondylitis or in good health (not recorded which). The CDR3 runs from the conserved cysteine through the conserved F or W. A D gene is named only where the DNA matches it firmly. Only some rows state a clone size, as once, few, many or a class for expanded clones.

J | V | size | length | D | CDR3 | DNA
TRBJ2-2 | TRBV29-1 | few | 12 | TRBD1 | CSSTGVGGELFF | TGCAGTTCGACAGGGGTTGGCGGGGAGCTGTTTTTT
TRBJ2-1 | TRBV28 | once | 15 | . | CASIGMASVNNEQFF | TGTGCCAGCATTGGCATGGCTAGCGTAAACAATGAGCAGTTCTTC
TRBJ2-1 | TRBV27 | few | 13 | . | CASTFLGYNEQFF | TGTGCCAGCACATTCCTTGGCTACAATGAGCAGTTCTTC
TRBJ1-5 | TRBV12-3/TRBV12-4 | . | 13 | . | CASRQDSNQPQHF | TGTGCCAGCAGACAGGATAGCAATCAGCCCCAGCATTTT
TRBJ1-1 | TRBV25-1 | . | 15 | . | CASSAPFVGDAEAFF | TGTGCCAGCAGTGCCCCCTTTGTAGGGGATGCTGAAGCTTTCTTT
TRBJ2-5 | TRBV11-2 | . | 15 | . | CASSLRGGPQETQYF | TGTGCCAGCAGCTTGCGAGGGGGGCCCCAAGAGACCCAGTACTTC
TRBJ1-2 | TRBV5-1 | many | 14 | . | CASSLSLGFDGYTF | TGCGCCAGCAGCTTGTCCTTGGGTTTTGATGGCTACACCTTC
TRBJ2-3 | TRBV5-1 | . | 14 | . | CASSFGPGGDTQYF | TGCGCCAGCAGCTTTGGGCCGGGGGGCGATACGCAGTATTTT
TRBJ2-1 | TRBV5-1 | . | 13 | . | CASSFYLNNEQFF | TGCGCCAGCAGCTTCTACTTGAACAATGAGCAGTTCTTC
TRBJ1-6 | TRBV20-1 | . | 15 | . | CSARDWASYNSPLHF | TGCAGTGCTAGAGATTGGGCTTCCTATAATTCACCCCTCCACTTT
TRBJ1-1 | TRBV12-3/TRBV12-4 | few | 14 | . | CASSPAGSRAEAFF | TGTGCCAGCAGTCCCGCGGGGAGTAGAGCTGAAGCTTTCTTT
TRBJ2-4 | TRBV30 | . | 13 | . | CAYSGDTKNIQYF | TGTGCCTATTCCGGGGACACCAAAAACATTCAGTACTTC
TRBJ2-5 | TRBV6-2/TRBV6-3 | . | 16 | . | CASSPPSGWFGETQYF | TGTGCCAGCAGCCCTCCCAGCGGGTGGTTCGGCGAGACCCAGTACTTC
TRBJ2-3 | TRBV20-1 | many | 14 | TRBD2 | CSANQPGGTDTQYF | TGCAGTGCTAATCAGCCGGGAGGGACAGATACGCAGTATTTT
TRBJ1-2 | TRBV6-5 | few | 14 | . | CASSYSLDRGGYTF | TGTGCCAGCAGTTACTCCCTTGACAGAGGGGGCTACACCTTC
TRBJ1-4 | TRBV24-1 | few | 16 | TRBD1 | CATSAPTGTGNEKLFF | TGTGCCACCAGTGCCCCGACCGGGACAGGTAATGAAAAACTGTTTTTT